This T cell receptor (beta chain) was sequenced in a study of beta chain features in type 1 diabetes. This clone was observed a handful of times. Germline CDR1 LGHNA, CDR2 YNFKEQ. CDR3 length: 15 residues. Trimming stripped 4 bases from V and 2 bases from J, with 15 bases between. The isolated RNA, all of it, was reverse transcribed, so expressed TCRB transcripts were what got sequenced. Method: immunoSEQ multiplex PCR; TCRdb's copy keeps in-frame clones and lacks some. The table includes 130,000 or so clones, roughly 9.7% detected once. Material for sequencing was central memory CD4+ T cells from blood. The clonotype was recovered from a woman in her thirties or forties in good health. The J gene is TRBJ2-7, the V gene TRBV4-2; D is possibly TRBD1 (6 bases). CDR3 region: CASSPTRGGPYEQYF. The CDR3 region has the DNA TGTGCCAGCAGCCCTACGAGAGGGGGACCCTACGAGCAGTACTTC.